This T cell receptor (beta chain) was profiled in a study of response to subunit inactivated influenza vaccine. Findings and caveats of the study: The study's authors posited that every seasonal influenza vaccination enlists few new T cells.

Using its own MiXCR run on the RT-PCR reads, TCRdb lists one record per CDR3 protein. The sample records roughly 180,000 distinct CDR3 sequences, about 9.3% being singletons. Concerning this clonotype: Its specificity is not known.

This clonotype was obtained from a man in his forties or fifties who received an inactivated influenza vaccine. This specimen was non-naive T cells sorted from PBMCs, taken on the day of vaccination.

CDR3: CASSFSGLAVTDTQYF. The DNA of the CDR3 is TGTGCCAGCAGTTTCAGTGGACTAGCGGTCACAGATACGCAGTATTTT. The J gene is TRBJ2-3, the V gene TRBV12-3 or TRBV12-4, with TRBD2 matching over 10 bases. V shed 3 bases, J shed 2 bases, and the junction held 5 bases outside the gene matches. The CDR3 is 16 residues long.